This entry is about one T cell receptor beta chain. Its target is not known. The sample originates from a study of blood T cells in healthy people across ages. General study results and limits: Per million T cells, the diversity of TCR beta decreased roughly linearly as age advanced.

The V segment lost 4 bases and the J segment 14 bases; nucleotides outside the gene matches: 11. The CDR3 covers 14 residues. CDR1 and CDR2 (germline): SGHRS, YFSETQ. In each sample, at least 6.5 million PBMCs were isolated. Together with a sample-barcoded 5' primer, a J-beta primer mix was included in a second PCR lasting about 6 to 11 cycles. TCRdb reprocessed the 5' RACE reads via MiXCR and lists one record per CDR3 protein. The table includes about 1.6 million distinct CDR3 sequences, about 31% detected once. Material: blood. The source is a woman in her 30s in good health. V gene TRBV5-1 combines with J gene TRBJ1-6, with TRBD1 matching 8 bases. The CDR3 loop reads CASSGGQEGGTLHF. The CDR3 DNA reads TGCGCCAGCAGCGGGGGACAGGAGGGGGGCACCCTCCACTTT.